Each of the 12 T cell receptor beta chains below was sequenced from the same sample in a study of blood T cell repertoires in COVID-19. Assay: immunoSEQ multiplex PCR; the TCRdb copy retains only in-frame clones and omits some. The data show 60,000 or so clones, around 87% seen once. Sequencing was performed on peripheral blood. The source of these receptors is a man aged 60-69 years with active or convalescent COVID-19.

About this clone itself: One end of the junction is discordant with germline, which a read error may explain. This chain joins TRBV28 and TRBJ2-7, with 8 bases matching TRBD1. Per germline, CDR1 MDHEN and CDR2 SYDVKM. The CDR3 has 13 residues. CDR3 nucleotide sequence: TGTGCCGTGGGAGGACAGGGCTCCCACGAGCAGTACTTC. Protein product: CAVGGQGSHEQYF. The variable domain in full, with the rest retrieved from reference TRBV28 and TRBJ2-7, is DVKVTQSSRYLVKRTGEKVFLECVQDMDHENMFWYRQDPGLGLRLIYFSYDVKMKEKGDIPEGYSVSREKKERFSLILESASTNQTSMYLCAVGGQGSHEQYFGPGTRLTVT.

The rearrangement uses TRBV6-5 and TRBJ2-7, with D tentatively TRBD2 (7 bases). The ends were cut back, 6 bases at V and 4 bases at J, with 16 bases in the middle. This CDR3 has 14 residues. In germline, CDR1 is MNHEY, CDR2 SVGAGI. CDR3 residues: CASRGAGASYEQYF. CDR3 nucleotide sequence: TGTGCCAGCAGGGGGGCGGGGGCGAGTTACGAGCAGTACTTC.

The rearrangement uses TRBV30 and TRBJ1-1, with D possibly TRBD1 on 5 matching bases. Germline V gene data show CDR1 as GTSNPN and CDR2 as SVGIG (reference sequence). There are 12 residues in the CDR3. The V end lost 5 bases, the J end lost 5 bases, and 12 bases lay between the germline ends. The CDR3 region is CAWGGGKTEAFF. DNA for the CDR3: TGTGCCTGGGGCGGGGGAAAAACTGAAGCTTTCTTT. The full variable domain, in which reference TRBV30 and TRBJ1-1 provide the parts outside the CDR3, is SQTIHQWPATLVQPVGSPLSLECTVEGTSNPNLYWYRQAAGRGLQLLFYSVGIGQISSEVPQNLSASRPQDRQFILSSKKLLLSDSGFYLCAWGGGKTEAFFGQGTRLTVV.

The gene calls are TRBV5-1 and TRBJ1-2, with 9 bases identical to TRBD1. The CDR3 has 15 amino acids. Germline CDR1 is SGHRS and CDR2 is YFSETQ. After removal of 4 bases from V and 3 bases from J, the junction contained 7 bases not matched to a gene. CDR3 residues: CASSKGTGNDYGYTF. The CDR3 region has the DNA TGCGCCAGCAGCAAAGGGACAGGGAACGACTATGGCTACACCTTC.

V gene TRBV10-3 combines with J gene TRBJ2-5; 9 bases are a match to TRBD1. CDR1 and CDR2 (germline): ENHRY, SYGVKD. With V trimmed by 0 bases and J by 5 bases, 4 bases remained unmatched. The CDR3 is made up of 15 amino acids. The chain's CDR3 is CAISESDRGSETQYF. The CDR3 DNA sequence: TGTGCCATCAGTGAGTCGGACAGGGGAAGTGAGACCCAGTACTTC.

This sequence joins TRBV18 and TRBJ2-2; 9 bases are a match to TRBD2. With 3 bases clipped from V and 3 bases from J, the junction kept 2 bases outside the gene matches. In germline, CDR1 is KGHSH, CDR2 LQKENI. This CDR3 spans 15 amino acids. The CDR3 nucleotides read TGTGCCAGCTCACCGGCGGGAGGGGACACCGGGGAGCTGTTTTTT. Its protein is CASSPAGGDTGELFF. The whole variable domain, remainder taken from reference TRBV18 and TRBJ2-2, is NAGVMQNPRHLVRRRGQEARLRCSPMKGHSHVYWYRQLPEEGLKFMVYLQKENIIDESGMPKERFSAEFPKEGPSILRIQQVVRGDSAAYFCASSPAGGDTGELFFGEGSRLTVL.

This chain links TRBV5-4 with TRBJ2-3, with 7 bases aligning to TRBD2. CDR3 length: 15 residues. CDR1 and CDR2 (germline): SGHNT, YYREEE (reference sequence). Trimming at V came to 4 bases and at J to 2 bases, leaving 7 bases not matched to a gene. CDR3 loop: CASSLGLPVTDTQYF. CDR3 sequence (DNA): TGTGCCAGCAGCCTGGGACTACCAGTCACAGATACGCAGTATTTT.

The chain recombines TRBV4-2 with TRBJ2-7; D is ambiguous. The CDR3 covers 14 residues. Germline CDR1 and CDR2: LGHNA and YNFKEQ. V shed 1 base and J shed 0 bases, with 7 bases lying between them. The CDR3 coding sequence is TGTGCCAGCAGCCAAGGCCAGGACTCCTACGAGCAGTACTTC. It specifies CASSQGQDSYEQYF.

This chain uses TRBV29-1 with TRBJ1-1; 10 positions match TRBD1. The J segment lost 5 bases and the V segment lost 7 bases, leaving 10 bases of the junction unmatched. The germline V gene has CDR1 SQVTM and CDR2 ANQGSEA. This CDR3 comprises 14 residues. The CDR3 is CSGLTGGERTEAFF. For the CDR3, the DNA is TGCAGCGGCCTGACAGGGGGCGAGCGGACTGAAGCTTTCTTT.

The rearrangement uses TRBV11-2 and TRBJ2-2; the D gene is possibly TRBD1 (5 bases). Germline CDR1 and CDR2: SGHAT and FQNNGV. V was pared by 6 bases and J by 2 bases, with 13 bases between. The length of the CDR3 is 15 residues. CDR3 loop: CASRQVGQNTGELFF. The CDR3 region has the DNA TGTGCCAGCAGACAGGTGGGGCAAAACACCGGGGAGCTGTTTTTT.

The chain combines TRBV18 with TRBJ2-7; TRBD1 matches 11 bases. With 2 bases clipped from V and 2 bases from J, the junction kept 2 bases outside the gene matches. Germline-derived CDR1 and CDR2 are KGHSH and LQKENI. The CDR3 contains 15 residues. DNA of the CDR3: TGTGCCAGCTCACCATGGACAGGGGGCGCCTACGAGCAGTACTTC. This encodes CASSPWTGGAYEQYF.

In its sample, this clone was seen once. This chain connects TRBV6-2 or TRBV6-3 to TRBJ1-5, with a tentative D call TRBD1 (6 bases). Trimming pared 4 bases from V and 0 bases from J, leaving 22 bases between. CDR1 and CDR2 from the germline V gene are MNHEY and SVGEGT. The CDR3 spans 19 residues. DNA for the CDR3: TGTGCCAGCAGTTTACCCGGGGGGACAAGATTGGATAGCAATCAGCCCCAGCATTTT. As protein: CASSLPGGTRLDSNQPQHF.